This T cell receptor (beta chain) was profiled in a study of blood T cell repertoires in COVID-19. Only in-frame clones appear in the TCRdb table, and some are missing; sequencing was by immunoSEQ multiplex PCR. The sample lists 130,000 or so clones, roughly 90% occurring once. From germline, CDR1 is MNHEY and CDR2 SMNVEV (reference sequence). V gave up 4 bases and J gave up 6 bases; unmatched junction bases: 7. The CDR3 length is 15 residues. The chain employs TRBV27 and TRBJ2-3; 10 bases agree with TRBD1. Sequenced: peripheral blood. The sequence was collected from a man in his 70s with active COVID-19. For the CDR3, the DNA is TGTGCCAGCAGTTCAAGACAGGGGGCTCTGGATACGCAGTATTTT. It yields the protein CASSSRQGALDTQYF.